The clone carrying this T cell receptor beta chain appeared many times. Its antigen is as yet unknown. The authors amplified TCR beta CDR3 regions, and they did so from RNA transcripts for repertoire sequencing. First-round RT-PCR employed HTBI primers, with a second-round multiplex PCR after it. TCRdb re-called the multiplex PCR reads through MiXCR, storing one row per CDR3 protein. This table holds around 400,000 distinct CDR3 sequences, around 19% found once. This sample stems from a study of Graves' ophthalmopathy and Graves' hyperthyroidism. Study-level findings and limits: Ophthalmopathy progression was predicted with 70% to 71% sensitivity and approximately 79% specificity. Detection in blood was also observed for most expanded thyroid clonotypes above 0.001 frequency.

V was pared by 3 bases and J by 1 base, with 9 bases of the junction left unmatched. CDR3 length: 18 residues. The germline CDR1 and CDR2 sequences are MGHDK and SYGVNS. The clonotype comes from a woman aged 18-29 years with Graves' ophthalmopathy. This chain joins TRBV25-1 and TRBJ2-6, with TRBD1 identical over 7 bases. Material for sequencing was peripheral blood. The CDR3 nucleotides read TGTGCCAGCAGTGAGCGACAGGGATCAATTTCTGGGGCCAACGTCCTGACTTTC. This encodes CASSERQGSISGANVLTF.